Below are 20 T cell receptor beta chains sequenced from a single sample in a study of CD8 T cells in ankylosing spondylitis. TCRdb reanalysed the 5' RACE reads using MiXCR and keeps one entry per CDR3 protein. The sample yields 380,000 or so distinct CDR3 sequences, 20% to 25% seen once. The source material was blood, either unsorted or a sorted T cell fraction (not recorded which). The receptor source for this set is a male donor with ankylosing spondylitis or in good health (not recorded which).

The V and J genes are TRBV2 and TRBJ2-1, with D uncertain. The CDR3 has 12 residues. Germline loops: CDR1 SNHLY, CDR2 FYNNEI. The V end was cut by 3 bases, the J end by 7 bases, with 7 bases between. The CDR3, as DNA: TGTGCCAGCAGTGATATCGGGAATGAGCAGTTCTTC. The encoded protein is CASSDIGNEQFF.

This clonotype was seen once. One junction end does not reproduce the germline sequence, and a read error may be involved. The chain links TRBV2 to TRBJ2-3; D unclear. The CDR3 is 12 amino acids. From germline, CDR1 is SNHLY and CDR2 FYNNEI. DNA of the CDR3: TGTGCCAGCAGTGATGGCCCAGAAACGCAGTATTTT. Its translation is CASSDGPETQYF.

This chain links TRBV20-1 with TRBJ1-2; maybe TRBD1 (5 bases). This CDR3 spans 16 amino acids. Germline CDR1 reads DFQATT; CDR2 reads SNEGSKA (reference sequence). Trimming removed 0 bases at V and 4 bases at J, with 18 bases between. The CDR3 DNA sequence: TGCAGTGCTAGAGAGCAAAGGGGAGCCTTCTTCTATGGCTACACCTTC. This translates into CSAREQRGAFFYGYTF.

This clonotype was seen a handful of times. The CDR3 DNA reads as TGTGCCAGCAGTCTGGCCGGGACGGCCGATGGCTACACCTTC. It codes for CASSLAGTADGYTF. The chain combines TRBV28 with TRBJ1-2; maybe TRBD1 (5 bases). Trimming removed 5 bases at V and 6 bases at J, with 16 bases between. Germline loops: CDR1 MDHEN, CDR2 SYDVKM. This CDR3 is built from 14 residues.

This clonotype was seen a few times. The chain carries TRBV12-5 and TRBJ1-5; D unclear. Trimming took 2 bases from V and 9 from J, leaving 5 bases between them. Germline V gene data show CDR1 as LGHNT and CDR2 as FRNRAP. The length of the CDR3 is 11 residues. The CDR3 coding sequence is TGTGCTAGTGGTTTGTGGGGGCCCCAGCATTTT. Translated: CASGLWGPQHF.

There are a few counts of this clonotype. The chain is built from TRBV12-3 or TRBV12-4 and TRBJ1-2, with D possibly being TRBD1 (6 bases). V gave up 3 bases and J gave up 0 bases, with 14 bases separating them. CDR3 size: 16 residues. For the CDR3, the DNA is TGTGCCAGCAGTTTCTTAGTTGGACAGACTAACTATGGCTACACCTTC. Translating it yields CASSFLVGQTNYGYTF.

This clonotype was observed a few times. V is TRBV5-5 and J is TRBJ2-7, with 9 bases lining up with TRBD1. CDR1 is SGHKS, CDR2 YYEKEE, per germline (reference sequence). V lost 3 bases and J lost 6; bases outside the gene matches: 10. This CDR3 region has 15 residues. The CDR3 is CASSSSRDRGCEQYF. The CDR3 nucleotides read TGTGCCAGCAGCTCGTCCCGAGACAGGGGGTGCGAGCAGTACTTC.

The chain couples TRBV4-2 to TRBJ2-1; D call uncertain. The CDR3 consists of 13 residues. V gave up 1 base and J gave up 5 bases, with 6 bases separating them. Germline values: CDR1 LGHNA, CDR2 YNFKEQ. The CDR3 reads CASSQVVDNEQFF. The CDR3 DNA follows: TGTGCCAGCAGCCAAGTAGTAGACAATGAGCAGTTCTTC.

DNA of the CDR3: TGTGCCAGCAGTTACCTTATCACGACAGGGAGGAACACTGAAGCTTTCTTT. Protein: CASSYLITTGRNTEAFF. The V gene is TRBV6-8, the J gene TRBJ1-1; 7 bases align to TRBD1. Germline lookup yields CDR1 MNHGY and CDR2 SAAAGT. J was trimmed by 1 base and V by 2 bases; bases with no gene match: 10. The length of the CDR3 is 17 residues.

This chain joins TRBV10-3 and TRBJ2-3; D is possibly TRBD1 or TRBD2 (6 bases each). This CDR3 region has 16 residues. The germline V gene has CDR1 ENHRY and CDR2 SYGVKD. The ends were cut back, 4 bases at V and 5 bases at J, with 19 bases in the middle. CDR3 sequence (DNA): TGTGCCATCAGTGGTTTCCACAGGGACTCGGGAGATACGCAGTATTTT. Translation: CAISGFHRDSGDTQYF.

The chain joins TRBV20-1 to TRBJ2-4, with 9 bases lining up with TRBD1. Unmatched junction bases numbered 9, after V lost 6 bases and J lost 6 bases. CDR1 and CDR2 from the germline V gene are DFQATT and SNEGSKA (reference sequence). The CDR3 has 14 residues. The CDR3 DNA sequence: TGCAGTGCCCTCCCGCGACAGGGGGGAAACATTCAGTACTTC. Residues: CSALPRQGGNIQYF.

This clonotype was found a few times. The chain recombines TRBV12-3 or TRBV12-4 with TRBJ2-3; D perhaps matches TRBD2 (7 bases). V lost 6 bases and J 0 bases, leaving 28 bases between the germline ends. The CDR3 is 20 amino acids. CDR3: CASSARNFLLAGASTDTQYF. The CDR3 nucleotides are TGTGCCAGCAGCGCCCGCAATTTTCTTTTGGCGGGGGCTAGCACAGATACGCAGTATTTT.

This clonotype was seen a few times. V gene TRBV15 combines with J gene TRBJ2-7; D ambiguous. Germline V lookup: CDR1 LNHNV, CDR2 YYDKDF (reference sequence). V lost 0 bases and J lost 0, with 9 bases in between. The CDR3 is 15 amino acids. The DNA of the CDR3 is TGTGCCACCAGCAGAGACCAAGGAAGCTCCTACGAGCAGTACTTC. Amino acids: CATSRDQGSSYEQYF.

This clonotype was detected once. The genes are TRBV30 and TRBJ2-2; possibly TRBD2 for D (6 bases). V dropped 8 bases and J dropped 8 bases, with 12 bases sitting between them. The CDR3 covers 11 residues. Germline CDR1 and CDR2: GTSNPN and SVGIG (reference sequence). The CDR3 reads CAGGGLGELFF. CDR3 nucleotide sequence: TGTGCCGGAGGAGGGCTAGGGGAGCTGTTTTTT.

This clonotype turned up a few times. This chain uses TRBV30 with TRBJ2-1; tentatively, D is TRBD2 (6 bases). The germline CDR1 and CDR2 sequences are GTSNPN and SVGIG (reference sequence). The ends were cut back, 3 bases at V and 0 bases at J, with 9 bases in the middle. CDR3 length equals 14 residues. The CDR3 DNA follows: TGTGCCTGGAGCCCTAGCGCCTCCTACAATGAGCAGTTCTTC. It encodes CAWSPSASYNEQFF.

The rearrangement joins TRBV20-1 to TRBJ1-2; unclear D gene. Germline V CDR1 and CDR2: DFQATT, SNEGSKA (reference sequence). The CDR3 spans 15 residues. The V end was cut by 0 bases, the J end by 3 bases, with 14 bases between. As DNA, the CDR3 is TGCAGTGCTAGAGAGGTGGCAGAGCCTCACTATGGCTACACCTTC. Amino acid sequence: CSAREVAEPHYGYTF.

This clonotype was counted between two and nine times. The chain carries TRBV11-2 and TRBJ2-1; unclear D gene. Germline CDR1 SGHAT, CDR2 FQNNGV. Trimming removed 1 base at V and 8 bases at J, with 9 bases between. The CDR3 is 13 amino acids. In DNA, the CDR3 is TGTGCCAGCAGCTTAGGTGGGCTCGATGAGCAGTTCTTC. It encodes CASSLGGLDEQFF.

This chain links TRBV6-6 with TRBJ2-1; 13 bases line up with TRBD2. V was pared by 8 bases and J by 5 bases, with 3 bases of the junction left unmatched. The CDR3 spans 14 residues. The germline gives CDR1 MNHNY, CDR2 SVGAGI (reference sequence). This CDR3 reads CASQTSGGNNEQFF. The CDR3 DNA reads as TGTGCCAGCCAGACTAGCGGGGGGAACAATGAGCAGTTCTTC.

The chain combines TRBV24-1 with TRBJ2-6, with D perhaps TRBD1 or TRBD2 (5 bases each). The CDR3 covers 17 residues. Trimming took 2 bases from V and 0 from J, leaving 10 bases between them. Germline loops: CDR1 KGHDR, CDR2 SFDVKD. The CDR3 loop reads CATSDWGRGSGANVLTF. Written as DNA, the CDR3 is TGTGCCACCAGTGATTGGGGACGGGGCTCTGGGGCCAACGTCCTGACTTTC.

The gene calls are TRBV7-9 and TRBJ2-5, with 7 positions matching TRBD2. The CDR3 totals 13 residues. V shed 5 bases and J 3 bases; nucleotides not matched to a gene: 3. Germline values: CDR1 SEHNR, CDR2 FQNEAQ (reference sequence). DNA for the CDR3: TGTGCCAGCAGCCTCCGGGAGGAAGAGACCCAGTACTTC. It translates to CASSLREEETQYF.